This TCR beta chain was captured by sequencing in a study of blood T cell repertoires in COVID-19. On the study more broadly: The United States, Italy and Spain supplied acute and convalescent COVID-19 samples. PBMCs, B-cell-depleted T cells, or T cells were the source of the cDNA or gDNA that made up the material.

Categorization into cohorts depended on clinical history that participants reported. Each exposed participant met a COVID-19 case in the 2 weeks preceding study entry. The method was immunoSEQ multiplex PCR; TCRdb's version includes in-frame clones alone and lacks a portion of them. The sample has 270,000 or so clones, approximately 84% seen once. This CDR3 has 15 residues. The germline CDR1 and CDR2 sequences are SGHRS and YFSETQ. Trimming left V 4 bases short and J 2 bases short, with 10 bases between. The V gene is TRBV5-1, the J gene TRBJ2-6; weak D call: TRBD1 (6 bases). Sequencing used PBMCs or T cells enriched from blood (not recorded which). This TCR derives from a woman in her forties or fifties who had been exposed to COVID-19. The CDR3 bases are TGCGCCAGCAGCAGACAGGAGACTGGGGCCAACGTCCTGACTTTC. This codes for CASSRQETGANVLTF.